Each of the 32 T cell receptor beta chains below was sequenced from the same sample in a study of T-cell reconstitution after alpha-beta-depleted transplantation in children. A TCRbeta library incorporating unique molecular identifiers was prepared. TCRdb reprocessed the PCR reads with MiXCR, giving one entry per CDR3 protein. This table holds about 540,000 distinct CDR3 sequences, approximately 16% found once. Source: PBMCs from the stem cell graft donor, taken from the stem cell graft. Every receptor here comes from a human donor who donated a stem cell graft to a child with acute lymphoblastic leukemia.

This clonotype was detected a few times. V and J are TRBV29-1 and TRBJ1-4; D uncertain. Deletions cut 6 bases from V and 0 bases from J, with 8 bases between. CDR1 and CDR2 from the germline V gene are SQVTM and ANQGSEA. The CDR3 totals 13 residues. Here the CDR3 reads CSVASATNEKLFF. CDR3 nucleotides: TGCAGCGTCGCGTCCGCAACTAATGAAAAACTGTTTTTT.

The V and J genes are TRBV6-5 and TRBJ2-7; 7 bases fit TRBD1. Germline V lookup: CDR1 MNHEY, CDR2 SVGAGI. The CDR3 runs 14 residues. V trimming: 4 bases; J trimming: 5 bases; junction bases outside the gene matches: 8. CDR3 nucleotide sequence: TGTGCCAGCAGTTGGACGGCAGGGGGAGACGAGCAGTACTTC. The encoded protein is CASSWTAGGDEQYF.

The chain has TRBV5-5 and TRBJ1-3, with D uncertain. This CDR3 comprises 17 residues. V shed 2 bases and J shed 0 bases, with 15 bases lying between them. Germline values: CDR1 SGHKS, CDR2 YYEKEE (reference sequence). In nucleotides, the CDR3 is TGTGCCAGCAGCTTCAGAGGGTCCCTCCTCTCTGGAAACACCATATATTTT. Translating gives CASSFRGSLLSGNTIYF. Based on the CDR3 plus reference TRBV5-5 and TRBJ1-3, the full variable domain is DAGVTQSPTHLIKTRGQQVTLRCSPISGHKSVSWYQQVLGQGPQFIFQYYEKEERGRGNFPDRFSARQFPNYSSELNVNALLLGDSALYLCASSFRGSLLSGNTIYFGEGSWLTVV.

This clonotype was seen ten or more times. V and J are TRBV20-1 and TRBJ2-7, with D hard to call. CDR1 and CDR2 from the germline V gene are DFQATT and SNEGSKA (reference sequence). The CDR3 is made up of 11 amino acids. V gave up 6 bases and J gave up 6 bases, with 12 bases separating them. The CDR3 loop is CSAPLYGEQYF. The CDR3 DNA reads as TGCAGTGCCCCCCTGTATGGCGAGCAGTACTTC.

This clonotype was found a few times. This chain connects TRBV4-1 to TRBJ2-1, with D tentatively TRBD1 (6 bases). Germline CDR1 reads MGHRA; CDR2 reads YSYEKL. The V gene lost 4 bases and the J gene lost 4 bases, with 17 bases spanning the gap. The CDR3 extends over 16 amino acids. The chain's CDR3 is CASSPWQDRGYNEQFF. CDR3 nucleotide sequence: TGCGCCAGCAGCCCTTGGCAGGACAGAGGGTACAATGAGCAGTTCTTC.

This clonotype was counted a few times. The gene calls are TRBV20-1 and TRBJ2-2; possibly TRBD1 for D (6 bases). V was pared by 0 bases and J by 1 base, with 18 bases between. CDR1 is DFQATT, CDR2 SNEGSKA, per germline (reference sequence). The CDR3 runs 18 residues. CDR3 nucleotide sequence: TGCAGTGCTAGAGATCACTACCGGGACACCCAGAACACCGGGGAGCTGTTTTTT. Its protein is CSARDHYRDTQNTGELFF.

This rearrangement joins TRBV20-1 to TRBJ1-2; no firm D call. CDR1 and CDR2 from the germline V gene are DFQATT and SNEGSKA (reference sequence). This CDR3 has 9 amino acids. V was clipped by 0 bases and J by 8 bases, with 1 base between them. CDR3 protein: CSAREGYTF. For the CDR3, the DNA is TGCAGTGCTAGAGAGGGCTACACCTTC.

The rearrangement links TRBV5-1 to TRBJ2-7; 7 bases fit TRBD1. The trim removed 4 bases at V and 5 bases at J, leaving 12 bases unmatched. Germline CDR1 SGHRS, CDR2 YFSETQ. The CDR3 sequence is 15 residues long. The CDR3, as DNA: TGCGCCAGCAGCAGGTTCCGGGACAGCGTCAACGAGCAGTACTTC. It encodes CASSRFRDSVNEQYF.

The chain is built from TRBV6-1 and TRBJ2-7, with 11 bases fitting TRBD2. Germline loops: CDR1 MNHNS, CDR2 SASEGT. This CDR3 spans 14 amino acids. Trimming removed 5 bases from V and 4 bases from J; junction bases left unmatched: 4. CDR3 region: CASSTRLAGYEQYF. CDR3 in DNA: TGTGCCAGCAGTACAAGACTAGCGGGGTACGAGCAGTACTTC.

This sequence joins TRBV4-1 and TRBJ2-5, with TRBD2 as a possible D gene (6 bases). The length of the CDR3 is 17 residues. The V and J ends lost 0 bases and 7 bases respectively, with 21 bases between them. Germline assignment: CDR1 MGHRA and CDR2 YSYEKL. CDR3 in DNA: TGCGCCAGCAGCCAAGATCGTAAAGGAGGGCCTCTCCCGACCCAGTACTTC. Translated, it gives CASSQDRKGGPLPTQYF.

There are a few counts of this clonotype. The chain links TRBV7-9 to TRBJ1-1; tentative D call: TRBD1 (5 bases). CDR3 length equals 15 residues. V lost 0 bases and J 1 base, leaving 9 bases between the germline ends. CDR1 and CDR2 from the germline V gene are SEHNR and FQNEAQ (reference sequence). CDR3: CASSLATGGNTEAFF. Written as DNA, the CDR3 is TGTGCCAGCAGCTTAGCTACAGGCGGGAACACTGAAGCTTTCTTT.

V usage is TRBV4-2 and J usage is TRBJ2-1; D could derive from TRBD1 or TRBD2 (5 bases each). V was trimmed by 1 base and J by 2 bases, leaving 15 bases between them. CDR1 is LGHNA and CDR2 is YNFKEQ in the germline V gene. The CDR3 covers 17 residues. The CDR3 nucleotides are TGTGCCAGCAGCCAAGCTCGGTGGGGGAGTGCCTACAATGAGCAGTTCTTC. Translated: CASSQARWGSAYNEQFF.

The rearrangement joins TRBV15 to TRBJ1-5; D gene uncertain. Germline CDR1 LNHNV, CDR2 YYDKDF (reference sequence). The CDR3 has 17 amino acids. The germline V and J ends were trimmed by 0 bases and 0 bases, with 12 bases remaining between them. CDR3 DNA sequence: TGTGCCACCAGCAGAGATCTGGCGACTAGTAGCAATCAGCCCCAGCATTTT. Encoded protein: CATSRDLATSSNQPQHF. Full variable domain (missing parts from reference TRBV15 and TRBJ1-5): DAMVIQNPRYQVTQFGKPVTLSCSQTLNHNVMYWYQQKSSQAPKLLFHYYDKDFNNEADTPDNFQSRRPNTSFCFLDIRSPGLGDTAMYLCATSRDLATSSNQPQHFGDGTRLSIL.

This chain joins TRBV29-1 and TRBJ2-7; 7 bases match TRBD2. V lost 6 bases to trimming and J lost 4 bases; unmatched junction nucleotides: 12. The germline V gene has CDR1 SQVTM and CDR2 ANQGSEA. This CDR3 region has 14 residues. The CDR3 region has the DNA TGCAGCGTCGGCGCCGGGACTATGAATTACGAGCAGTACTTC. It is translated as CSVGAGTMNYEQYF.

This clonotype was observed a few times. The J gene is TRBJ2-2, the V gene TRBV2; 12 nucleotides match TRBD2. The germline V gene encodes CDR1 SNHLY and CDR2 FYNNEI. The V gene end was trimmed by 4 bases and the J gene end by 0 bases; junction bases not matched to a gene: 3. CDR3 length: 17 amino acids. The CDR3 spells CASSVRLAGANTGELFF. The CDR3 DNA sequence: TGTGCCAGCAGTGTGCGACTAGCGGGAGCGAACACCGGGGAGCTGTTTTTT.

This clonotype has at least ten counts. The rearrangement joins TRBV12-3 or TRBV12-4 to TRBJ2-3; 7 nucleotides line up with TRBD1. The CDR3 totals 13 residues. With 4 bases clipped from V and 4 bases from J, the junction kept 2 bases outside the gene matches. The CDR3 loop is CASSWGQPDTQYF. CDR3 nucleotides: TGTGCCAGCAGTTGGGGACAGCCAGATACGCAGTATTTT.

The J gene is TRBJ2-5, the V gene TRBV5-1; 9 bases are a match to TRBD1. The CDR3 length is 15 residues. V gave up 1 base and J gave up 3 bases; unmatched junction bases: 4. CDR1 is SGHRS and CDR2 is YFSETQ in the germline V gene. The CDR3 reads CASSLPWDREETQYF. In DNA, the CDR3 is TGCGCCAGCAGCTTGCCCTGGGACAGGGAAGAGACCCAGTACTTC.

This clonotype was observed a handful of times. The chain recombines TRBV5-1 with TRBJ1-2; 10 bases align to TRBD1. The CDR3 contains 15 residues. Germline lookup yields CDR1 SGHRS and CDR2 YFSETQ. V lost 4 bases to trimming and J lost 8 bases; unmatched junction nucleotides: 11. CDR3 sequence: CASSLPGTGVLGYTF. The DNA of the CDR3 is TGCGCCAGCAGCCTGCCCGGGACAGGGGTGTTGGGCTACACCTTC.

This clonotype came up a few times. V usage is TRBV12-3 or TRBV12-4 and J usage is TRBJ2-7; 13 bases line up with TRBD2. The ends lost 3 bases at V and 3 bases at J; junction bases unmatched: 2. The CDR3 has 15 amino acids. The CDR3 protein is CASSLRTSGGYEQYF. In nucleotides, the CDR3 is TGTGCCAGCAGTTTGAGGACTAGCGGGGGCTACGAGCAGTACTTC.

The table lists this clonotype with a few counts. The chain is built from TRBV29-1 and TRBJ2-1, with D perhaps matching TRBD2 (6 bases). The CDR3 is 13 residues long. The ends were cut back, 7 bases at V and 3 bases at J, with 13 bases in the middle. Germline V CDR1 and CDR2: SQVTM, ANQGSEA. CDR3 DNA sequence: TGCAGCGAGAGGGCTAGCGACTACAATGAGCAGTTCTTC. Its protein product is CSERASDYNEQFF.

The chain is built from TRBV11-1 and TRBJ1-4; TRBD1 matches 7 bases. Trimming took 6 bases from V and 6 from J; bases not matched to a gene: 19. CDR1 is SGHAT and CDR2 is FQDESV in the germline V gene (reference sequence). The CDR3 is 18 residues long. For the CDR3, the DNA is TGTGCCAGCAGATCTACTGAGGGGGCGGTTTTTTCTGATGAAAAACTGTTTTTT. Its protein product is CASRSTEGAVFSDEKLFF.

This sequence joins TRBV3-1 and TRBJ1-1; 10 nucleotides match TRBD1. The germline V gene has CDR1 LGHDT and CDR2 YNNKEL (reference sequence). The CDR3 contains 16 residues. The junction had 10 bases not matched to a gene; V was cut back by 4 bases and J by 5 bases. CDR3 sequence (DNA): TGTGCCAGCAGCCCCATCGTAGGGACAGGGGCTACTGAAGCTTTCTTT. Its protein product is CASSPIVGTGATEAFF.

The chain combines TRBV12-3 or TRBV12-4 with TRBJ1-5, with a weak D call TRBD1 (5 bases). Trimming removed 7 bases at V and 6 bases at J, with 19 bases between. The CDR3 has 15 amino acids. DNA for the CDR3: TGTGCCAGCACCCCCGTAGGGACTGCGGGTCAGCCCCAGCATTTT. Translated: CASTPVGTAGQPQHF.

This clonotype was counted at least ten times. This chain links TRBV29-1 with TRBJ2-3; the D gene is possibly TRBD1 (7 bases). The CDR3 covers 13 residues. V was cut by 1 base and J by 5 bases, with 10 bases left in between. CDR1 is SQVTM and CDR2 is ANQGSEA in the germline V gene. The CDR3: CSVEGGTEDTQYF. The CDR3 region has the DNA TGCAGCGTTGAAGGCGGGACAGAAGATACGCAGTATTTT.

This CDR3 reads CASSYRPMGQGARETQYF. DNA for the CDR3: TGTGCCAGCAGTTACAGACCGATGGGACAGGGGGCGAGGGAGACCCAGTACTTC. V usage is TRBV6-5 and J usage is TRBJ2-5, with 12 bases that match TRBD1. Germline assignment: CDR1 MNHEY and CDR2 SVGAGI. The CDR3 length is 18 residues. After removal of 2 bases from V and 5 bases from J, the junction contained 12 bases not matched to a gene.

The rearrangement joins TRBV10-1 to TRBJ2-1; 10 bases match TRBD2. Germline assignment: CDR1 WNHNN and CDR2 SYGVQD (reference sequence). This CDR3 is 16 amino acids long. Trimming at V came to 3 bases and at J to 5 bases, leaving 7 bases not matched to a gene. CDR3 amino acids: CASSDAGTSVHNEQFF. The CDR3 DNA follows: TGCGCCAGCAGTGATGCCGGGACTAGCGTACACAATGAGCAGTTCTTC.

The chain joins TRBV6-2 or TRBV6-3 to TRBJ2-2; 7 nucleotides align to TRBD1. Trimming cost V 0 bases and J 6 bases; bases outside gene matches: 7. This CDR3 has 16 amino acids. Germline lookup yields CDR1 MNHEY and CDR2 SVGEGT. The CDR3 loop reads CASSYSGLGGSGELFF. CDR3 coding DNA: TGTGCCAGCAGTTACTCGGGTTTAGGGGGCTCCGGGGAGCTGTTTTTT.

The CDR3 loop is CASSPQGVGHNYGYTF. CDR3 DNA: TGTGCCAGCAGCCCCCAGGGGGTGGGACACAACTATGGCTACACCTTC. V is TRBV7-9 and J is TRBJ1-2; 7 nucleotides align to TRBD1. Germline values: CDR1 SEHNR, CDR2 FQNEAQ (reference sequence). With 5 bases clipped from V and 2 bases from J, the junction kept 11 bases outside the gene matches. The CDR3 is 16 amino acids. The full variable domain, in which reference TRBV7-9 and TRBJ1-2 provide the parts outside the CDR3, is DTGVSQNPRHKITKRGQNVTFRCDPISEHNRLYWYRQTLGQGPEFLTYFQNEAQLEKSRLLSDRFSAERPKGSFSTLEIQRTEQGDSAMYLCASSPQGVGHNYGYTFGSGTRLTVV.

The V gene is TRBV3-1, the J gene TRBJ1-1; the D gene is possibly TRBD1 (5 bases). Germline CDR1 and CDR2: LGHDT and YNNKEL (reference sequence). CDR3 length equals 14 residues. The ends were cut back, 3 bases at V and 5 bases at J, with 13 bases in the middle. The CDR3 coding sequence is TGTGCCAGCAGCCACGGACCCTGGGGGACTGAAGCTTTCTTT. Protein: CASSHGPWGTEAFF.

This chain uses TRBV4-1 with TRBJ1-2; TRBD1 matches at 10 bases. The germline V gene has CDR1 MGHRA and CDR2 YSYEKL. After removal of 4 bases from V and 7 bases from J, the junction contained 12 bases not matched to a gene. The CDR3 is made up of 16 amino acids. The DNA of the CDR3 is TGCGCCAGCAGCCCCTCCCCACGACAGGGGGCAACTGGCTACACCTTC. It is translated as CASSPSPRQGATGYTF.

The rearrangement links TRBV4-1 to TRBJ2-3; D unclear. Trimming took 4 bases from V and 2 from J, leaving 10 bases between them. The CDR3 extends over 14 amino acids. The V gene's germline CDR1 is MGHRA and CDR2 YSYEKL. The CDR3 DNA follows: TGCGCCAGCAGCCCCGCAGGCTCCACAGATACGCAGTATTTT. Protein product: CASSPAGSTDTQYF.

This clonotype came up many times. The chain combines TRBV20-1 with TRBJ2-1; 9 nucleotides match TRBD2. The CDR3 is 12 residues long. The germline gives CDR1 DFQATT, CDR2 SNEGSKA (reference sequence). The ends lost 0 bases at V and 16 bases at J; junction bases unmatched: 7. CDR3 in amino acids: CSARDWREGHFF. The CDR3 DNA reads TGCAGTGCTAGAGATTGGCGGGAGGGCCATTTCTTC.